Listed below are T cell receptor beta chains from one sample, sequenced in a study of CD8 T cells in Susac syndrome. TCRdb called the immunoSEQ multiplex PCR reads again in MiXCR, with one record for every CDR3 protein. This table holds about 90,000 distinct CDR3 sequences, over 80% found once. The material sequenced was CD8+ T cells from PBMCs. The receptors here all came from a human donor in good health. The CDR3 runs from the conserved cysteine through the conserved F or W.

v_gene: TRBV14; CDR3aa: CASSQGQGPYEQYF
v_gene: TRBV9; CDR3aa: CASSPQQGLGSPLHF
v_gene: TRBV9; CDR3aa: CASSVGHGLEQPQHF
v_gene: TRBV6-4; CDR3aa: CASSDGGGSGANVLTF
v_gene: TRBV7-3; CDR3aa: CASSLDLSSYNEQFF
v_gene: TRBV2; CDR3aa: CASSDPYTDTQYF
v_gene: TRBV7-9; CDR3aa: CASSLLAGGLETQYF
v_gene: TRBV27; CDR3aa: CASSLGRTSFFGETQYF
v_gene: TRBV7-9; CDR3aa: CASSPGGPSYNEQFF
v_gene: TRBV5-4; CDR3aa: CASSLDRNRGYTF
v_gene: TRBV13; CDR3aa: CASSLPTDGNYGYTF
v_gene: TRBV9; CDR3aa: CASSITGLGANVLTF
v_gene: TRBV19; CDR3aa: CASNHGRQGQPQHF
v_gene: TRBV21-1; CDR3aa: CASSKASKLNTEAFF
v_gene: TRBV29-1; CDR3aa: CSVVGDIVPYEQYF
v_gene: TRBV20-1; CDR3aa: CSARDRASFYEQYF
v_gene: TRBV29-1; CDR3aa: CSVVEGRLGYGYTF
v_gene: TRBV13; CDR3aa: CASSPKLAVVPDTQYF
v_gene: TRBV7-9; CDR3aa: CASTRTGVGNQPQHF
v_gene: TRBV2; CDR3aa: CASSAYLNTEAFF
v_gene: TRBV5-6; CDR3aa: CASSPGTELSYEQYF
v_gene: TRBV7-9; CDR3aa: CASSPDSLEAFF
v_gene: TRBV7-6; CDR3aa: CASSFSGAGGELFF
v_gene: TRBV7-2; CDR3aa: CASSLMTITLETQYF
v_gene: TRBV9; CDR3aa: CASSGYKQGSYGYTF
v_gene: TRBV29-1; CDR3aa: CSTAGTGDRNEQFF
v_gene: TRBV7-9; CDR3aa: CASTTGDVTQYF
v_gene: TRBV11-2; CDR3aa: CASSPPRAGELFF
v_gene: TRBV20-1; CDR3aa: CSARGHGGGSWETQYF
v_gene: TRBV5-4; CDR3aa: CASSLMADYEQYF
v_gene: TRBV11-2; CDR3aa: CASSFPTTGLASTDTQYF
v_gene: TRBV4-1; CDR3aa: CASSRTGSPDQPQHF
v_gene: TRBV7-2; CDR3aa: CASSLVSSSTDTQYF
v_gene: TRBV12-3/TRBV12-4; CDR3aa: CASSGWDRTWQYF
v_gene: TRBV6-5; CDR3aa: CASTSSRVQETQYF
v_gene: TRBV4-1; CDR3aa: CASSQVPGEGAVYGYTF
v_gene: TRBV27; CDR3aa: CASTRFGGAEQYF
v_gene: TRBV23-1; CDR3aa: CASSHQGALNTEAFF
v_gene: TRBV28; CDR3aa: CASNTRAGRRYEQYF
v_gene: TRBV7-6; CDR3aa: CASSPRPDRLHEKLFF
v_gene: TRBV29-1; CDR3aa: CSVVVEFSYNEQFF
v_gene: TRBV24-1; CDR3aa: CATGDGETQYF
v_gene: TRBV7-9; CDR3aa: CASSPDRPHPEAFF
v_gene: TRBV2; CDR3aa: CASSDGGMNTEAFF
v_gene: TRBV5-6; CDR3aa: CASSWIAGGIQETQYF
v_gene: TRBV19; CDR3aa: CASSIEEGSYEQYF
v_gene: TRBV5-1; CDR3aa: CASGLRGFYNEQFF
v_gene: TRBV2; CDR3aa: CASSVWLAGTDTQYF
v_gene: TRBV12-3/TRBV12-4; CDR3aa: CASTWAGMDEAFF
v_gene: TRBV20-1; CDR3aa: CSARSIGQGGNTIYF
v_gene: TRBV2; CDR3aa: CASSEGTSVTYEQYF
v_gene: TRBV7-9; CDR3aa: CASSLEVPGAEAFF
v_gene: TRBV20-1; CDR3aa: CSARDHATYEQYF
v_gene: TRBV15; CDR3aa: CATENRVGNQPQHF
v_gene: TRBV12-3/TRBV12-4; CDR3aa: CATLGPPSYEQYF
v_gene: TRBV4-1; CDR3aa: CASSPHGGPTGELFF
v_gene: TRBV3-1; CDR3aa: CASSQGFGAYNEQFF
v_gene: TRBV7-6; CDR3aa: CASSLGVGENIQYF
v_gene: TRBV27; CDR3aa: CASSLTLNYGYTF